The clone carrying this T cell receptor (beta chain) was seen only once. Antigen unknown. The germline gene is not matched at one end of the junction; a read error may be the cause. The CDR3 contains 11 residues. This sample stems from a study of T cell responses to AZD1222 COVID-19 vaccine. Data came from immunoSEQ multiplex PCR; TCRdb stores just in-frame clones and leaves some out. The sample records some 85,000 clones, about 89% being singletons. Findings and limits, study-wide: Spike-wide coverage was observed for vaccine-associated CD4 TCRs, with dominant responses at 160-218 and 743-854. It was only 6 or 7 AZD1222 recipients who were seropositive at baseline. Donors skewed white British and female; clonal diversity was possibly underestimated.

The origin of this receptor is an adult in good health. Sequenced here: peripheral blood, sampled on day 0 of AZD1222 vaccination. The rearrangement joins TRBV12-3 or TRBV12-4 to TRBJ2-7, with unresolved D. The CDR3 protein is CASSISSEQYF. The CDR3 DNA is TGTGCCAGCAGTATATCCTCCGAGCAGTACTTC.